This TCR beta chain was observed in a study of cytomegalovirus exposure and HLA in healthy donors. Whole-study results and caveats: Later analysis demonstrated an association between a missense DCLRE1C variant and TCR beta V- and J-gene trimming. In an earlier analysis, most TCR beta V segments were productive about 87% or about 30% of the time. Cytomegalovirus status, reportedly, was diagnosed with high specificity and sensitivity by the classifier.

60 Vbeta and 13 Jbeta primers were used in PCR. In the authors' workflow: A follow-up analysis tallied 65 million to 80 million unique TCR beta chains, some 11 million shared. Method: immunoSEQ multiplex PCR; TCRdb's copy keeps in-frame clones and lacks some. V, J and clone size are taken as reported in that table, and D and trimming were inferred from the DNA itself. The table records 210,000 or so clones, about 80% of them present only once. CDR1 is MDHEN and CDR2 is SYDVKM in the germline V gene. CDR3 length equals 12 residues. V lost 4 bases, J lost 2 bases, and 6 bases lay in between. A word on this clone: The antigen is not known. Other DNA variants within this sample encode the same CDR3.

This clonotype originated in a woman aged 60-70 years in good health and CMV-seropositive. The sample comprised PBMCs. This rearrangement joins TRBV28 to TRBJ2-7, with no clear D. The CDR3 spells CASSSVTYEQYF. The CDR3 DNA follows: TGTGCCAGCAGTTCCGTTACCTACGAGCAGTACTTC.